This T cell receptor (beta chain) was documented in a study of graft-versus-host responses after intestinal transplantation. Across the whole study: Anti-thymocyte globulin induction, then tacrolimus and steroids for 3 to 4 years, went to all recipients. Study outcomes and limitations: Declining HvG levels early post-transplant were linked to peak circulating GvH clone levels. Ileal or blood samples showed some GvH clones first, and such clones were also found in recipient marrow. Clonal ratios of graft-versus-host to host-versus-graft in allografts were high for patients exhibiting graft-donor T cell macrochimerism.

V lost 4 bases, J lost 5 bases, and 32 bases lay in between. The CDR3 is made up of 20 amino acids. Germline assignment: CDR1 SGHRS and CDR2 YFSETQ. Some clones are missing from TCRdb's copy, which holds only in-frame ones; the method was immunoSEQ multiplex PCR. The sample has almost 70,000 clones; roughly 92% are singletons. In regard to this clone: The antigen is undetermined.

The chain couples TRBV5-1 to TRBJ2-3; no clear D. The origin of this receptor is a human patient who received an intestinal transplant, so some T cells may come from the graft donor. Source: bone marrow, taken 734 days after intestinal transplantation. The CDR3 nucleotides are TGCGCCAGCAGCCTGACCATAGCAGGAAGTGGGTTTCGGAGTGGAGATACGCAGTATTTT. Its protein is CASSLTIAGSGFRSGDTQYF.